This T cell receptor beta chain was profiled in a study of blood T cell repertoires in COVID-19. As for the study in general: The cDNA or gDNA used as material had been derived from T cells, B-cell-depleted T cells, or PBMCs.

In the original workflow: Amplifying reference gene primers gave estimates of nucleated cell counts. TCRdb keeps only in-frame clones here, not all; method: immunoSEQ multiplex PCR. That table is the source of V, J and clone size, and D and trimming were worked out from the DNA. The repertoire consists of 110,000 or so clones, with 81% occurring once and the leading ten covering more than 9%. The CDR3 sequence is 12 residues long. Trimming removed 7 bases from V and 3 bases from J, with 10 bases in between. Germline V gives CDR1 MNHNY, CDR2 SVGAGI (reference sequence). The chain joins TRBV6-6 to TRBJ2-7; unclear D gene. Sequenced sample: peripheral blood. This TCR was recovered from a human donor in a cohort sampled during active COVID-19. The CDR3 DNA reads TGTGCCAGCAATGGGCCTCTCTACGAGCAGTACTTC. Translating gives CASNGPLYEQYF.